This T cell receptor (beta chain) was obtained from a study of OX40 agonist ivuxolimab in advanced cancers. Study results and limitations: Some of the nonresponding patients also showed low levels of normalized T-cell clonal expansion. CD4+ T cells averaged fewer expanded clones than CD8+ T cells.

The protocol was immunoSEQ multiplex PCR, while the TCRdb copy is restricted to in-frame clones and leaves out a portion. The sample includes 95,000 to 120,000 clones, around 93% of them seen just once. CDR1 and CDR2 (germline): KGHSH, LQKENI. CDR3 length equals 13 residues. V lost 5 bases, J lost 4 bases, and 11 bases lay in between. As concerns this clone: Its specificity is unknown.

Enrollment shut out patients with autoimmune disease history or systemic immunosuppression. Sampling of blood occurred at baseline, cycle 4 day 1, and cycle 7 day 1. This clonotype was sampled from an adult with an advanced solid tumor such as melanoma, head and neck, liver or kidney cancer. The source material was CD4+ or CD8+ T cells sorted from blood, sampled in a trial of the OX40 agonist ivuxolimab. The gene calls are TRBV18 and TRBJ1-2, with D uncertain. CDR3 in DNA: TGTGCCAGCTCATTGGCAACGTCCTATGGCTACACCTTC. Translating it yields CASSLATSYGYTF. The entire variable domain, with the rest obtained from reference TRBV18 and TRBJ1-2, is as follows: NAGVMQNPRHLVRRRGQEARLRCSPMKGHSHVYWYRQLPEEGLKFMVYLQKENIIDESGMPKERFSAEFPKEGPSILRIQQVVRGDSAAYFCASSLATSYGYTFGSGTRLTVV.